Below, one T cell receptor beta chain is given with its context. Its target is unknown. The data were obtained in a study of cytomegalovirus exposure and HLA in healthy donors. Across the study: For the 300 to 400 genotyped donors, approximately 82% fell within the Caucasian-associated ancestry cluster.

13 Jbeta primers and 60 Vbeta primers were used for the PCR. Authors' analysis steps: Among the unique TCR beta chains that a later analysis counted, about 85 million in all, roughly 11 million were shared. Only in-frame clones appear in the TCRdb table, and some are missing; sequencing was by immunoSEQ multiplex PCR. The V and J calls and clone size were taken over from that table, and D and trimming were inferred from the DNA. The sample has 180,000 or so clones; 75% are singletons. General study findings and limits: The analysis excluded some indistinguishable V segments, including TRBV6-2 and TRBV6-3.

Germline CDR1 SEHNR, CDR2 FQNEAQ (reference sequence). V lost 4 bases to trimming and J lost 4 bases, with 17 bases between them. The CDR3 covers 16 residues. Sequenced: PBMCs. The chain couples TRBV7-9 to TRBJ2-1, with D perhaps TRBD2 (6 bases). The sequence was obtained from a woman aged 40 to 49 in good health and CMV-seropositive. The CDR3 loop reads CASSSGAAGVYNEQFF. The DNA of the CDR3 is TGTGCCAGCAGCTCCGGGGCAGCGGGCGTATACAATGAGCAGTTCTTC.